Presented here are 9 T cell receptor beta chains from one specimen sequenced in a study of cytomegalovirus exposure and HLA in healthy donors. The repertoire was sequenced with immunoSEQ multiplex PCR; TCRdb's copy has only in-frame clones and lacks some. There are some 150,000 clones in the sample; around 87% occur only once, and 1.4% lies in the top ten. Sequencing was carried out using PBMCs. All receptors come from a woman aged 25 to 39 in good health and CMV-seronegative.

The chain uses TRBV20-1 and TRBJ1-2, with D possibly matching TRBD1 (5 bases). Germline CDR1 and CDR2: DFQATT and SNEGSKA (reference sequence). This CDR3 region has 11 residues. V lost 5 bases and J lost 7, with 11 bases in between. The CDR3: CSAARVGGYTF. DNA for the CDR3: TGCAGTGCTGCCAGGGTAGGTGGCTACACCTTC.

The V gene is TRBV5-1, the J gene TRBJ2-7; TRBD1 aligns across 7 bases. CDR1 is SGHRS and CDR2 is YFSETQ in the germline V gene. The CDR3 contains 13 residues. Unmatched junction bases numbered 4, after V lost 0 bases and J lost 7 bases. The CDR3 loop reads CASSLGQGNEQYF. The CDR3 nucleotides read TGCGCCAGCAGCTTGGGACAGGGAAATGAGCAGTACTTC. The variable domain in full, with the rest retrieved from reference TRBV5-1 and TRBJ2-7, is KAGVTQTPRYLIKTRGQQVTLSCSPISGHRSVSWYQQTPGQGLQFLFEYFSETQRNKGNFPGRFSGRQFSNSRSEMNVSTLELGDSALYLCASSLGQGNEQYFGPGTRLTVT.

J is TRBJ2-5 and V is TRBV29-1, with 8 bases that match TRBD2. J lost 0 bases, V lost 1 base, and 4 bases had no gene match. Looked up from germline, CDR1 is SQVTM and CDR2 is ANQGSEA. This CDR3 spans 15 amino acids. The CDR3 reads CSVEGRGAYQETQYF. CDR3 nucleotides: TGCAGCGTTGAAGGGCGGGGGGCTTACCAAGAGACCCAGTACTTC.

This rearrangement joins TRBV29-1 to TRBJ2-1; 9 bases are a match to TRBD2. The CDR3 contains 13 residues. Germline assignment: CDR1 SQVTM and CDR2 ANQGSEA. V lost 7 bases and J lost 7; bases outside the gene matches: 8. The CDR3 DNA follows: TGCAGCGCCCCGGGGCGGGGGGGTAATGAGCAGTTCTTC. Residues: CSAPGRGGNEQFF.

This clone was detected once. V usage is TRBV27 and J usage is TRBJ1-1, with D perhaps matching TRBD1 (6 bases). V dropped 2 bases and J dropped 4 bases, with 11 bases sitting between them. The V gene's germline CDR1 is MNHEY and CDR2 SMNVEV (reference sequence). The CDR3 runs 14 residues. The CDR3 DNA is TGTGCCAGCAGTTTAGTCGGGGGGCCCACTGAAGCTTTCTTT. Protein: CASSLVGGPTEAFF.

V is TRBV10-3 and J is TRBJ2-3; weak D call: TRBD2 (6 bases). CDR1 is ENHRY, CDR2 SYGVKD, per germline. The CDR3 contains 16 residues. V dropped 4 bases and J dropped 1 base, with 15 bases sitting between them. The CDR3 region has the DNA TGTGCCATCAGTGTTCTCCGATCGGGAGGCACAGATACGCAGTATTTT. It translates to CAISVLRSGGTDTQYF.

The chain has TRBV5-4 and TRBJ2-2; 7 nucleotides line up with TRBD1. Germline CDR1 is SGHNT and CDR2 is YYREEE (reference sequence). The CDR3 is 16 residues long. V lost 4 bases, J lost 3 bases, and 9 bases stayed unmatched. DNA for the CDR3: TGTGCCAGCAGCCGCGGACAGGCCATGTACACCGGGGAGCTGTTTTTT. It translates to CASSRGQAMYTGELFF. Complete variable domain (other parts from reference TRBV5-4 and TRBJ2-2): ETGVTQSPTHLIKTRGQQVTLRCSSQSGHNTVSWYQQALGQGPQFIFQYYREEENGRGNFPPRFSGLQFPNYSSELNVNALELDDSALYLCASSRGQAMYTGELFFGEGSRLTVL.

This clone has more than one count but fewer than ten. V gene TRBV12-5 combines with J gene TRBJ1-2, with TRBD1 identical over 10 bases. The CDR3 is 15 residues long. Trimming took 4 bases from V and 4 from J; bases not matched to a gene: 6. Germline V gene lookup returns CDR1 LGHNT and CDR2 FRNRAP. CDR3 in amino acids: CASGSTTGGAYGYTF. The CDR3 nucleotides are TGTGCTAGTGGTTCTACGACAGGGGGCGCCTATGGCTACACCTTC.

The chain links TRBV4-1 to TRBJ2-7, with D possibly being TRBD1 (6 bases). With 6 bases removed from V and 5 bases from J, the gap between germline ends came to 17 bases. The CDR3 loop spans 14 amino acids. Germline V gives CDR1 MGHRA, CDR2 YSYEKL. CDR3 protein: CASSEQGIIHEQYF. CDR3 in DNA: TGCGCCAGCAGTGAGCAGGGGATCATCCACGAGCAGTACTTC.